These 6 T cell receptor beta chains came from one sample sequenced in a study of T-cell memory formation after mild COVID-19. Each CDR3 protein is one row after TCRdb ran MiXCR on the 5' RACE reads. The sample holds about half a million distinct CDR3 sequences, around a sixth seen once. The sequencing input was PBMCs or a T cell subset sorted from them (not recorded which). The origin of the receptors is an adult woman who had mild COVID-19 (a few samples of this study predate the infection). Cell type and time point are not known.

The rearrangement joins TRBV6-2 or TRBV6-3 to TRBJ2-4; a weak D match, TRBD2 (6 bases). The germline V and J ends were trimmed by 6 bases and 3 bases, with 12 bases remaining between them. Germline lookup yields CDR1 MNHEY and CDR2 SVGEGT. The CDR3 consists of 14 residues. Written as DNA, the CDR3 is TGTGCCAGCAGGGCTAGCGCGAGCAAAAACATTCAGTACTTC. Translating gives CASRASASKNIQYF.

This clonotype was counted at least ten times. The chain joins TRBV7-8 to TRBJ1-5; weak D call: TRBD1 (6 bases). Germline V lookup: CDR1 SGHVS, CDR2 FQNEAQ. This CDR3 contains 15 residues. The ends were cut back, 0 bases at V and 5 bases at J, with 11 bases in the middle. This CDR3 is CASSLARTAYQPQHF. The CDR3 DNA is TGTGCCAGCAGCTTAGCTCGGACAGCCTATCAGCCCCAGCATTTT.

This clonotype was seen more than once but under ten times. This chain links TRBV7-9 with TRBJ2-7; D uncertain. This CDR3 has 13 amino acids. Deletions cut 1 base from V and 2 bases from J, with 6 bases between. The germline V gene encodes CDR1 SEHNR and CDR2 FQNEAQ (reference sequence). The CDR3 nucleotides are TGTGCCAGCAGCTTAGTCTCAGCCTACGAGCAGTACTTC. Residues: CASSLVSAYEQYF. Using reference TRBV7-9 and TRBJ2-7 for the parts outside the CDR3, the full variable domain is DTGVSQNPRHKITKRGQNVTFRCDPISEHNRLYWYRQTLGQGPEFLTYFQNEAQLEKSRLLSDRFSAERPKGSFSTLEIQRTEQGDSAMYLCASSLVSAYEQYFGPGTRLTVT.

This clonotype has only a few counts. The chain employs TRBV4-3 and TRBJ2-7; D not resolved. Trimming stripped 0 bases from V and 2 bases from J, with 11 bases between. From germline, CDR1 is LGHNA and CDR2 YSLEER. The CDR3 consists of 15 residues. CDR3 region: CASSQDSSGTYEQYF. The CDR3 coding sequence is TGCGCCAGCAGCCAAGATTCTTCTGGGACCTACGAGCAGTACTTC.

The rearrangement joins TRBV5-6 to TRBJ2-3; 11 positions agree with TRBD2. The CDR3 is made up of 13 amino acids. The germline gives CDR1 SGHDT, CDR2 YYEEEE. J gave up 14 bases and V 4 bases, and 9 bases lay outside the gene matches. The CDR3 DNA reads as TGTGCCAGCAGCCTGGGACTAGCGGAAACCACGTATTTT. It translates to CASSLGLAETTYF.

V usage is TRBV9 and J usage is TRBJ2-3; D is undetermined. CDR1 is SGDLS and CDR2 is YYNGEE in the germline V gene. Trimming took 4 bases from V and 1 from J, leaving 7 bases between them. The CDR3 is 13 residues long. DNA for the CDR3: TGTGCCAGCAGCCACCCTGGCACAGATACGCAGTATTTT. Protein product: CASSHPGTDTQYF.